Here is one TCR beta chain with its context. In the source study's methods: For nucleated cells, counts were estimated from reference gene primer amplification. Libraries were prepared by immunoSEQ multiplex PCR; TCRdb keeps only in-frame clonotypes and omits some of them. V and J calls and clone size come straight from that table; D and trimming were deduced from the DNA. The data show under 100,000 clones, 80% seen once. These data are taken from a study of blood T cell repertoires in COVID-19. About the study: Spain, Italy and the United States supplied samples that represented acute and convalescent COVID-19. T cells, B-cell-depleted T cells, or PBMCs supplied cDNA or gDNA.

Looked up from germline, CDR1 is SGDLS and CDR2 is YYNGEE. V lost 0 bases and J lost 3; bases outside the gene matches: 6. This CDR3 is built from 15 residues. J is TRBJ2-7 and V is TRBV9; 7 nucleotides match TRBD1. This sequence originates from a woman in her 40s with active or convalescent COVID-19. The sample was peripheral blood. Written as DNA, the CDR3 is TGTGCCAGCAGCGTAGGTGGGACAGCCATCTACGAGCAGTACTTC. Protein product: CASSVGGTAIYEQYF.